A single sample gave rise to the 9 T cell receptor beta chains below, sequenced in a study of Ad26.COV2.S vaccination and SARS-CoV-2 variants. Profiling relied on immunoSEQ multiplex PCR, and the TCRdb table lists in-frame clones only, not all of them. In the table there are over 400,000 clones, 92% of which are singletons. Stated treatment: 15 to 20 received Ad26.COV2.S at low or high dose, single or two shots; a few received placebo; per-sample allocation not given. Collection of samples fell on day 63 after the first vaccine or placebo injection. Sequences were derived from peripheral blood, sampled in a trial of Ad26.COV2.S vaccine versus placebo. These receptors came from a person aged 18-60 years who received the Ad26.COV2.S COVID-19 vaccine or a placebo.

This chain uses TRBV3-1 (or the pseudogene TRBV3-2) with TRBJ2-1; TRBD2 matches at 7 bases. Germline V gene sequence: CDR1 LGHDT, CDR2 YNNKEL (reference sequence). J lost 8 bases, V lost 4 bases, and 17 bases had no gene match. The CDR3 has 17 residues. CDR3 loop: CASSPIMGGGLSDEQFF. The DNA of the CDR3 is TGTGCCAGCAGCCCGATCATGGGGGGGGGTCTTTCGGATGAGCAGTTCTTC.

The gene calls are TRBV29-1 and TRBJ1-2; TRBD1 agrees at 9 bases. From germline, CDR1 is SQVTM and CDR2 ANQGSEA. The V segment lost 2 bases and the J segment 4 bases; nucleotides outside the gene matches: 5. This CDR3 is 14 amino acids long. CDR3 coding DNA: TGCAGCGTTGAAAGGGACAGGGCCGGCTATGGCTACACCTTC. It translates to CSVERDRAGYGYTF.

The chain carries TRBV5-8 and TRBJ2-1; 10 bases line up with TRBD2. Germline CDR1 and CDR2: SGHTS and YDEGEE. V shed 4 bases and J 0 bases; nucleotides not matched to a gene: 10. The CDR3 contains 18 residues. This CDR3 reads CASSHTRTSGGSYNEQFF. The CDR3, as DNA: TGTGCCAGCAGCCACACCCGGACTAGCGGCGGCTCCTACAATGAGCAGTTCTTC.

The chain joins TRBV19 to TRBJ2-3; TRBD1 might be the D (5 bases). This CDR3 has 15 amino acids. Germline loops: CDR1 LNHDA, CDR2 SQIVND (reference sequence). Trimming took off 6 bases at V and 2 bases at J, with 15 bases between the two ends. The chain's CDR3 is CASRPRERYTDTQYF. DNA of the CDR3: TGTGCCAGTAGGCCCAGGGAAAGGTACACAGATACGCAGTATTTT.

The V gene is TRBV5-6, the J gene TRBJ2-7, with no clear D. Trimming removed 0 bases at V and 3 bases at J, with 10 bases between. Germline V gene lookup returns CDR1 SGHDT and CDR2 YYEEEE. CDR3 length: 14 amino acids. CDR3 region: CASSLVTRSYEQYF. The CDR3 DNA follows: TGTGCCAGCAGCTTGGTGACACGAAGCTACGAGCAGTACTTC.

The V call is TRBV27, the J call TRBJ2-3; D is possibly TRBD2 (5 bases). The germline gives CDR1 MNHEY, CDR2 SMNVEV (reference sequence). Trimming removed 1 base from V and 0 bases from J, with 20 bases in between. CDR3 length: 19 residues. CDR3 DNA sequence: TGTGCCAGCAGTTTATTTACGGGGTCCGCCCATATAAGCACAGATACGCAGTATTTT. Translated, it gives CASSLFTGSAHISTDTQYF.

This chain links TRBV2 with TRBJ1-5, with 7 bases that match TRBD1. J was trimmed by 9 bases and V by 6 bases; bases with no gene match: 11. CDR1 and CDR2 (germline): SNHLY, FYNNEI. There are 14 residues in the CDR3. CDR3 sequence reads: CASSRQGEGGPQHF. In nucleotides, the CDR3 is TGTGCCAGCAGCCGACAGGGAGAGGGGGGGCCCCAGCATTTT.

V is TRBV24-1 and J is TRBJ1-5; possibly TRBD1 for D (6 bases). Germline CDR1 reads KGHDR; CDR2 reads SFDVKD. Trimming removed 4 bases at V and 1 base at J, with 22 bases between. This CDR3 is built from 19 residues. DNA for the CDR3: TGTGCCACCAGTGACCCGGACCCCAAGGGGGGTTTGAGCAATCAGCCCCAGCATTTT. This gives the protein CATSDPDPKGGLSNQPQHF.

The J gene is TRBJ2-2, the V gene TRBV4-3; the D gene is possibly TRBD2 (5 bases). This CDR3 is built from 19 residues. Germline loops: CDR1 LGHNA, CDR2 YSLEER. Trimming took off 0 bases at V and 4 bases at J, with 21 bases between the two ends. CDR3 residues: CASSQDHRGGKVSTGELFF. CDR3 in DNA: TGCGCCAGCAGCCAAGATCATCGGGGTGGGAAGGTTAGCACCGGGGAGCTGTTTTTT.